A selection of T cell receptor beta chains follows, all from one sample in a study of cytomegalovirus exposure and HLA in healthy donors. Method: immunoSEQ multiplex PCR; TCRdb's copy keeps in-frame clones and lacks some. The sample lists under 200,000 clones, over 9.5% occurring once. The sequencing input was PBMCs. These receptors were obtained from a man in his forties or fifties in good health and CMV-seropositive. Each CDR3 is given with its conserved first and last residue. Fields, in order: CDR3 DNA, CDR3 protein, clone size, D gene, J gene, V gene. A D gene is named only where the DNA matches it firmly. Some rows have no size entry. The others give once, few or many, or a class for an expanded clone.

CDR3nt: TGTGCCAGCAGCTTGGGGCAGGGAAACTATGGCTACACCTTC
CDR3aa: CASSLGQGNYGYTF
abundance: .
d_gene: .
j_gene: TRBJ1-2
v_gene: TRBV5-6

CDR3nt: TGTGCCACCAGCCCGGCGGTTAGGACAGTCAATCAGCCCCAGCATTTT
CDR3aa: CATSPAVRTVNQPQHF
abundance: .
d_gene: .
j_gene: TRBJ1-5
v_gene: TRBV15

CDR3nt: TGTGCCAGCGGACCTCTCGGGGGGGGCGGGGAGACCCAGTACTTC
CDR3aa: CASGPLGGGGETQYF
abundance: .
d_gene: TRBD2
j_gene: TRBJ2-5
v_gene: TRBV27

CDR3nt: TGTGCCAGCACCAGTCCCGGGGGGTTAGATGGCTACACCTTC
CDR3aa: CASTSPGGLDGYTF
abundance: .
d_gene: .
j_gene: TRBJ1-2
v_gene: TRBV27

CDR3nt: TGTGCCACCAGCAGAGATCCGACAGCAACTAATGAAAAACTGTTTTTT
CDR3aa: CATSRDPTATNEKLFF
abundance: .
d_gene: .
j_gene: TRBJ1-4
v_gene: TRBV15

CDR3nt: TGTGCCAGCAGCTTCACCCCGGGGGGCGGCTACGAGCAGTACTTC
CDR3aa: CASSFTPGGGYEQYF
abundance: .
d_gene: .
j_gene: TRBJ2-7
v_gene: TRBV5-5

CDR3nt: TGTGCCAGCAGCGTAGGATCCGGGTTCTTGGCGCCCCAGCATTTT
CDR3aa: CASSVGSGFLAPQHF
abundance: .
d_gene: .
j_gene: TRBJ1-5
v_gene: TRBV9

CDR3nt: TGTGCCAGCAGCCTCAAGTGGGCTCCTAGCACAGATACGCAGTATTTT
CDR3aa: CASSLKWAPSTDTQYF
abundance: .
d_gene: .
j_gene: TRBJ2-3
v_gene: TRBV14

CDR3nt: TGTGCCAGCAGCATCCCGGGACAGGGGGCGACAGATACGCAGTATTTT
CDR3aa: CASSIPGQGATDTQYF
abundance: few
d_gene: TRBD1
j_gene: TRBJ2-3
v_gene: TRBV5-6

CDR3nt: TGTGCCAGTAGTATCAGGGGCCCGCATAACAATGAGCAGTTCTTC
CDR3aa: CASSIRGPHNNEQFF
abundance: .
d_gene: .
j_gene: TRBJ2-1
v_gene: TRBV19

CDR3nt: TGTGCCAGCAGCTTAGGGAACAGTGGCAGTGAGCAGTACTTC
CDR3aa: CASSLGNSGSEQYF
abundance: .
d_gene: .
j_gene: TRBJ2-7
v_gene: TRBV11-3

CDR3nt: TGCGCCAGCAGCTCTGGCCTTGGGACTCAACTAAGGTACACTGAAGCTTTCTTT
CDR3aa: CASSSGLGTQLRYTEAFF
abundance: few
d_gene: .
j_gene: TRBJ1-1
v_gene: TRBV5-1

CDR3nt: TGTGCCAGCAGCGCACGACAGGGATATAATTCACCCCTCCACTTT
CDR3aa: CASSARQGYNSPLHF
abundance: many
d_gene: TRBD1
j_gene: TRBJ1-6
v_gene: TRBV5-6

CDR3nt: TGTGCCAGCACATTACTAGCGGGGTCCTATGAGCAGTTCTTC
CDR3aa: CASTLLAGSYEQFF
abundance: few
d_gene: TRBD2
j_gene: TRBJ2-1
v_gene: TRBV6-5

CDR3nt: TGTGCCGGCGACCTCCAGGGGGCATCAGATACGCAGTATTTT
CDR3aa: CAGDLQGASDTQYF
abundance: few
d_gene: TRBD1
j_gene: TRBJ2-3
v_gene: TRBV2

CDR3nt: TGTGCCATCAGTGAAAGGAGCCAAGAGACCCAGTACTTC
CDR3aa: CAISERSQETQYF
abundance: .
d_gene: .
j_gene: TRBJ2-5
v_gene: TRBV10-3

CDR3nt: TGCAGTGCCCGGGACAGCGGGAGGTTCTTT
CDR3aa: CSARDSGRFF
abundance: .
d_gene: TRBD1
j_gene: TRBJ1-1
v_gene: TRBV20-1

CDR3nt: TGTGCCAGCAGCTCCGGACAGCCCAATCAGCCCCAGCATTTT
CDR3aa: CASSSGQPNQPQHF
abundance: few
d_gene: .
j_gene: TRBJ1-5
v_gene: TRBV7-6

CDR3nt: TGCGCCAGCAGCACCGGGACTAGCGGGGGGCAAGAGACCCAGTACTTC
CDR3aa: CASSTGTSGGQETQYF
abundance: few
d_gene: TRBD2
j_gene: TRBJ2-5
v_gene: TRBV5-1

CDR3nt: TGTGCTAGTGGCCTCACAGGGGGAGGAACCGGGGAGCTGTTTTTT
CDR3aa: CASGLTGGGTGELFF
abundance: few
d_gene: TRBD1
j_gene: TRBJ2-2
v_gene: TRBV12-5

CDR3nt: TGTGCCAGCAGCTTATTGCAGGGTGGCACTGAAGCTTTCTTT
CDR3aa: CASSLLQGGTEAFF
abundance: .
d_gene: .
j_gene: TRBJ1-1
v_gene: TRBV11-2

CDR3nt: TGCGCCAGCAGCGAAACGGGGGAGTTGGGTCAGCCCCAGCATTTT
CDR3aa: CASSETGELGQPQHF
abundance: .
d_gene: .
j_gene: TRBJ1-5
v_gene: TRBV5-1

CDR3nt: TGTGCCATCCCGGACAGGGCAGATACGCAGTATTTT
CDR3aa: CAIPDRADTQYF
abundance: .
d_gene: TRBD1
j_gene: TRBJ2-3
v_gene: TRBV6-1

CDR3nt: TGTGCCAGCAGCCTCCCGGGAGGTGGCGGGGGGGCTCATACGCAGTATTTT
CDR3aa: CASSLPGGGGGAHTQYF
abundance: .
d_gene: TRBD2
j_gene: TRBJ2-3
v_gene: TRBV9

CDR3nt: TGTGCCAGCAGCTTAAACGTGGACCAGGGTGAGCAGTTCTTC
CDR3aa: CASSLNVDQGEQFF
abundance: few
d_gene: .
j_gene: TRBJ2-1
v_gene: TRBV11-3

CDR3nt: TGTGCCATCAGTGAGTCTTCGACAGGGGACTCCTACGAGCAGTACTTC
CDR3aa: CAISESSTGDSYEQYF
abundance: few
d_gene: TRBD1
j_gene: TRBJ2-7
v_gene: TRBV10-3

CDR3nt: TGTGCCAGCAGCTACACTAGCGGGGGCTACGAGCAGTACTTC
CDR3aa: CASSYTSGGYEQYF
abundance: .
d_gene: TRBD2
j_gene: TRBJ2-7
v_gene: TRBV14

CDR3nt: TGTGCCAGCAGCTTGAGGGCTAGCGGGGGGACGGACGGGGAGCTGTTTTTT
CDR3aa: CASSLRASGGTDGELFF
abundance: .
d_gene: TRBD2
j_gene: TRBJ2-2
v_gene: TRBV5-6